The present entry profiles one T cell receptor (beta chain) with its context. The specificity of this receptor is unknown. No quality values exist for individual bases; no much larger clone is one base distant. These data come from a study of T cell changes during pregnancy in multiple sclerosis (dated by TCRdb to 2018 to 2020). With respect to the entire study: The study looked at changes in the T cell repertoire across pregnancy in women with multiple sclerosis.

Library prep was done by the immunoSEQ multiplex PCR assay. In its TCRdb copy, this immuneACCESS table keeps in-frame sequences only and misses some clones. Where compared with another copy, unresolved V genes explain less than half of these, and the others have no known cause. This sample comprises around 80,000 clones, 94% of them detected only once. The top ten clonotypes cover around 0.91% of the sample. The germline ends are 18 bases apart after V is trimmed by 10 bases and J by 2 bases. The CDR3 starts with the cysteine, ends with the phenylalanine, and has 14 residues. Only the CDR3 part of the read is kept: 42 bases, read in frame from the first base. For CDR1 and CDR2, the germline V gene lists KGHSH and LQKENI.

This material consisted of peripheral blood, taken in the second trimester of pregnancy. The source is a female donor in good health, enrolled as a control in a pregnancy study. This chain is built from TRBV18 and TRBJ2-7; perhaps TRBD2 is the D gene, with 7 bases matching. The sequence in DNA is TGTGCCACCAAGGGGGGGGACCGCCCCTACGAGCAGTACTTC. This yields the protein CATKGGDRPYEQYF.